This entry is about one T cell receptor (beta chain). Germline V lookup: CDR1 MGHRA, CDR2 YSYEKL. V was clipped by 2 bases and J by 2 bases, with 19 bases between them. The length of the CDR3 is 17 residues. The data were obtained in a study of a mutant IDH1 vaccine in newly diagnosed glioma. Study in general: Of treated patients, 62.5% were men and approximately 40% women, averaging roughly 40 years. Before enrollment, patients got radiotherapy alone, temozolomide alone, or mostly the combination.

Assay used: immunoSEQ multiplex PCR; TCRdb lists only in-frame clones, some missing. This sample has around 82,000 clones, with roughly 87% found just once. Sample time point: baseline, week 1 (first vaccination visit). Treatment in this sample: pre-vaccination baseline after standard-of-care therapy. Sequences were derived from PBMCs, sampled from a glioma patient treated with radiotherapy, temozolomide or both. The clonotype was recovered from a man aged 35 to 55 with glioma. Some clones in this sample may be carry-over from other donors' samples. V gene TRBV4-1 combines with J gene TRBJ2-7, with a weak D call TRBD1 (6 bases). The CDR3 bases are TGCGCCAGCAGCCAACACCACCTACAGGGACCGACCTACGAGCAGTACTTC. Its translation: CASSQHHLQGPTYEQYF.